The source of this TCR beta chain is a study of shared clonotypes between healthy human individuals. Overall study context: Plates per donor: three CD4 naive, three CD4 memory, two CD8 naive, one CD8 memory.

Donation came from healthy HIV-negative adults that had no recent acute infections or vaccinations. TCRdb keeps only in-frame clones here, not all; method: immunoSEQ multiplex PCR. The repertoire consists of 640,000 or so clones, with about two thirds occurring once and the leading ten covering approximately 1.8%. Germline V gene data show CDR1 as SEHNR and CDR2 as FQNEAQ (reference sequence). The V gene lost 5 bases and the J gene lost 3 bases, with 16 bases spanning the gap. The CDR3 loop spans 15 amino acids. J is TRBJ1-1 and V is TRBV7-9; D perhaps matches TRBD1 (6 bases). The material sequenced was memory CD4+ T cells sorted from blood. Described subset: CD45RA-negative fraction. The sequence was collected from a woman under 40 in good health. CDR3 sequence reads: CASSPGGAGDTEAFF. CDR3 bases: TGTGCCAGCAGCCCCGGGGGCGCGGGAGACACTGAAGCTTTCTTT. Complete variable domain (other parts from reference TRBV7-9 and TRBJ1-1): DTGVSQNPRHKITKRGQNVTFRCDPISEHNRLYWYRQTLGQGPEFLTYFQNEAQLEKSRLLSDRFSAERPKGSFSTLEIQRTEQGDSAMYLCASSPGGAGDTEAFFGQGTRLTVV.